A single T cell receptor beta chain is shown here with its context. Its matching antigen is unknown. Trimming at V came to 5 bases and at J to 4 bases, leaving 7 bases not matched to a gene. This CDR3 has 14 residues. The germline V gene encodes CDR1 SEHNR and CDR2 FQNEAQ (reference sequence). MiXCR was run by TCRdb on the 5' RACE reads, yielding one entry per CDR3 protein. The data show about 130,000 distinct CDR3 sequences, about 18% seen once. The record originates from a study of T-cell memory formation after mild COVID-19. Study information: Across donors, TCR clusters were largely donor specific.

Overall study findings and caveats: Clones that contracted from day 15 to 85 had balanced CD4/CD8; later expanders were CD4+ biased.

The chain has TRBV7-9 and TRBJ2-5, with 7 positions matching TRBD1. Sequenced material: PBMCs or a T cell subset sorted from them (not recorded which). The sequence came from a man aged 18-30 years who had mild COVID-19 (a few samples of this study predate the infection). Cell type and time point are not known. The CDR3 region is CASSPGQAVETQYF. DNA for the CDR3: TGTGCCAGCAGCCCTGGACAGGCTGTAGAGACCCAGTACTTC.